This is a list of T cell receptor beta chains from one sample in a study of blood T cell repertoires in COVID-19. Some clones are missing from TCRdb's copy, which holds only in-frame ones; the method was immunoSEQ multiplex PCR. This table holds roughly 250,000 clones, roughly 80% found once. Specimen: peripheral blood. These TCRs come from a woman aged 55-69 years with active or convalescent COVID-19. CDR3s include the opening cysteine and the closing phenylalanine or tryptophan. D genes are given only for firm matches. Some rows mark clone size as missing; the rest say once, few, many or name a class of expanded clone.

CDR3 length: 18
clone size: NA
D gene: NA
V gene: TRBV9
J gene: TRBJ2-3
CDR3 DNA: TGTGCCAGCAGCGTAGCGGTGGGGGGAACGACGAACACAGATACGCAGTATTTT
CDR3 protein: CASSVAVGGTTNTDTQYF

CDR3 length: 18
clone size: NA
D gene: NA
V gene: TRBV11-2
J gene: TRBJ1-3
CDR3 DNA: TGTGCCAGCAGCTTGGCAGGGGCAGGCGATAGCTCTGGAAACACCATATATTTT
CDR3 protein: CASSLAGAGDSSGNTIYF

CDR3 length: 14
clone size: once
D gene: NA
V gene: TRBV7-9
J gene: TRBJ1-2
CDR3 DNA: TGTGCCAGCACCCTCGGGAGGGACGACTATGGCTACACCTTC
CDR3 protein: CASTLGRDDYGYTF

CDR3 length: 12
clone size: NA
D gene: NA
V gene: TRBV28
J gene: TRBJ1-2
CDR3 DNA: TGTGCCCACTGGTCCGCAAACTATGGCTACACCTTC
CDR3 protein: CAHWSANYGYTF

CDR3 length: 17
clone size: once
D gene: NA
V gene: TRBV11-3
J gene: TRBJ1-4
CDR3 DNA: TGTGCCAGCAGCTTAGGAGCTACAGCTGCAACTAATGAAAAACTGTTTTTT
CDR3 protein: CASSLGATAATNEKLFF

CDR3 length: 13
clone size: NA
D gene: NA
V gene: TRBV5-1
J gene: TRBJ1-1
CDR3 DNA: TGCGCCAGCAGCCGTTGGGCAGAAACTGAAGCTTTCTTT
CDR3 protein: CASSRWAETEAFF

CDR3 length: 14
clone size: NA
D gene: NA
V gene: TRBV2
J gene: TRBJ2-1
CDR3 DNA: TGTGCCACCACCCCCCAGGTGACCTACAATGAGCAGTTCTTC
CDR3 protein: CATTPQVTYNEQFF

CDR3 length: 13
clone size: many
D gene: NA
V gene: TRBV28
J gene: TRBJ1-2
CDR3 DNA: TGTGCCAGCAGTGCGGGGGGACTCTATGGCTACACCTTC
CDR3 protein: CASSAGGLYGYTF

CDR3 length: 15
clone size: NA
D gene: TRBD2
V gene: TRBV10-1
J gene: TRBJ2-7
CDR3 DNA: TGCGCCAGCAGTGAGTGGACTAGCGGGATCCACGAGCAGTACTTC
CDR3 protein: CASSEWTSGIHEQYF

CDR3 length: 14
clone size: NA
D gene: TRBD1
V gene: TRBV5-4
J gene: TRBJ1-2
CDR3 DNA: TGTGCCAGCAGGATGAACAGGGGAAACTATGGCTACACCTTC
CDR3 protein: CASRMNRGNYGYTF

CDR3 length: 14
clone size: few
D gene: TRBD2
V gene: TRBV5-1
J gene: TRBJ2-7
CDR3 DNA: TGCGCCAGCAGCACTCTAGCGGGGGCCTACGAGCAGTACTTC
CDR3 protein: CASSTLAGAYEQYF

CDR3 length: 14
clone size: NA
D gene: NA
V gene: TRBV21-1
J gene: TRBJ2-7
CDR3 DNA: TGTGCCAGCAGCAACGGACAGGCCACCTACGAGCAGTACTTC
CDR3 protein: CASSNGQATYEQYF

CDR3 length: 12
clone size: NA
D gene: NA
V gene: TRBV5-6
J gene: TRBJ2-1
CDR3 DNA: TGTGCCAGCAGCTTGGTCAGGTATGAGCAGTTCTTC
CDR3 protein: CASSLVRYEQFF

CDR3 length: 14
clone size: NA
D gene: NA
V gene: TRBV14
J gene: TRBJ2-1
CDR3 DNA: TGTGCCAGCAGCCAAGTCTCGGCCTACAATGAGCAGTTCTTC
CDR3 protein: CASSQVSAYNEQFF

CDR3 length: 13
clone size: few
D gene: NA
V gene: TRBV7-8
J gene: TRBJ1-1
CDR3 DNA: TGTGCCAGCAGCTCAACAGTGAACACTGAAGCTTTCTTT
CDR3 protein: CASSSTVNTEAFF

CDR3 length: 14
clone size: NA
D gene: TRBD2
V gene: TRBV5-4
J gene: TRBJ2-1
CDR3 DNA: TGTGCCAGCACCCCCTCTAGCGGGAACAATGAGCAGTTCTTC
CDR3 protein: CASTPSSGNNEQFF